This T cell receptor beta chain is from a study of blood T cell repertoires in COVID-19. Study at large: The United States, Italy and Spain provided the acute and convalescent COVID-19 samples. Sample material is recorded as cDNA or gDNA derived from T cells, B-cell-depleted T cells, or PBMCs.

As processed by the authors: Researchers report that nucleated cell counts were estimated from reference gene primer amplification. The data were produced by immunoSEQ multiplex PCR, yet TCRdb's version contains in-frame clones alone and is incomplete. V, J and clone size were drawn from that table, and D and trimming were deduced from the DNA. In the table there are a few hundred thousand clones, nearly 90% of which are singletons. This clonotype originated in a man between 18 and 35 years old with active or convalescent COVID-19. The sequencing input was peripheral blood.

CDR3 region: CASSQGAGGRLDEQFF. The CDR3 DNA sequence: TGTGCCAGCAGCCAAGGAGCGGGAGGGAGATTAGATGAGCAGTTCTTC. The rearrangement links TRBV14 to TRBJ2-1; TRBD2 matches at 10 bases. J gave up 8 bases and V 1 base, and 8 bases lay outside the gene matches. The CDR3 runs 16 residues. From germline, CDR1 is SGHDN and CDR2 FVKESK. The full variable domain, with the rest looked up from reference TRBV14 and TRBJ2-1, is EAGVTQFPSHSVIEKGQTVTLRCDPISGHDNLYWYRRVMGKEIKFLLHFVKESKQDESGMPNNRFLAERTGGTYSTLKVQPAELEDSGVYFCASSQGAGGRLDEQFFGPGTRLTVL.